This entry lists 32 T cell receptor beta chains sequenced from one sample in a study of blood T cell repertoires in COVID-19. Produced via immunoSEQ multiplex PCR; TCRdb's table is partial and in-frame only. This table holds fewer than 150,000 clones, around 80% found once. The specimen was peripheral blood. These TCRs come from an older man with acute or convalescent COVID-19.

This rearrangement joins TRBV6-2 or TRBV6-3 to TRBJ2-3; maybe TRBD2 (5 bases). V shed 5 bases and J shed 4 bases, with 13 bases lying between them. CDR1 is MNHEY and CDR2 is SVGEGT in the germline V gene. This CDR3 has 14 residues. CDR3 DNA sequence: TGTGCCAGCAGTCCCGGACTTTCTCCAGATACGCAGTATTTT. This codes for CASSPGLSPDTQYF.

The sample holds a few counts of this clone. CDR3 sequence reads: CASSEPGVYGKAFF. In DNA form, the CDR3 reads TGTGCCAGCAGCGAGCCAGGCGTGTACGGAAAAGCTTTCTTT. The V gene is TRBV13, the J gene TRBJ1-1; D is uncertain. V lost 5 bases and J 9 bases, leaving 19 bases between the germline ends. The CDR3 is made up of 14 amino acids. Germline CDR1 PRHDT, CDR2 FYEKMQ (reference sequence).

CDR3 sequence (DNA): TGTGCCAGCAGCTTAGTAGAAAACTATGGCTACACCTTC. The encoded protein is CASSLVENYGYTF. This chain uses TRBV7-2 with TRBJ1-2; the D is unclear. The CDR3 loop spans 13 amino acids. Trimming removed 1 base at V and 2 bases at J, with 5 bases between. In germline, CDR1 is SGHTA, CDR2 FQGNSA.

The genes are TRBV24-1 and TRBJ2-3; D is perhaps TRBD2 (5 bases). The CDR3 spans 12 residues. Between the trimmed V and J ends, which lost 6 bases and 3 bases, there was a span of 6 bases. Germline assignment: CDR1 KGHDR and CDR2 SFDVKD. In nucleotides, the CDR3 is TGTGCCACCAGTACGGGGACAGATACGCAGTATTTT. Translation: CATSTGTDTQYF.

The CDR3 region is CASSLWAAGLSTGELFF. The DNA for the CDR3 is TGTGCCAGCAGTTTATGGGCCGCAGGGTTGAGCACCGGGGAGCTGTTTTTT. The chain combines TRBV27 with TRBJ2-2; D is possibly TRBD1 (5 bases). From germline, CDR1 is MNHEY and CDR2 SMNVEV (reference sequence). CDR3 length: 17 amino acids. V lost 1 base to trimming and J lost 4 bases, with 16 bases between them.

This clone turned up a few times. V usage is TRBV19 and J usage is TRBJ1-1; maybe TRBD1 (6 bases). Trimming removed 6 bases from V and 1 base from J, with 9 bases in between. Germline lookup yields CDR1 LNHDA and CDR2 SQIVND (reference sequence). The CDR3 runs 13 residues. The CDR3 DNA is TGTGCCAGTAGCCCGACAGGGAACACTGAAGCTTTCTTT. Its protein is CASSPTGNTEAFF. The full variable domain, in which reference TRBV19 and TRBJ1-1 provide the parts outside the CDR3, is DGGITQSPKYLFRKEGQNVTLSCEQNLNHDAMYWYRQDPGQGLRLIYYSQIVNDFQKGDIAEGYSVSREKKESFPLTVTSAQKNPTAFYLCASSPTGNTEAFFGQGTRLTVV.

This chain connects TRBV9 to TRBJ1-2, with D perhaps TRBD1 (6 bases). This CDR3 is 15 amino acids long. Trimming stripped 3 bases from V and 2 bases from J, with 14 bases between. Germline V gene lookup returns CDR1 SGDLS and CDR2 YYNGEE. CDR3 sequence: CASSASPGQNYGYTF. DNA for the CDR3: TGTGCCAGCAGCGCTAGCCCCGGACAGAACTATGGCTACACCTTC.

This rearrangement joins TRBV6-5 to TRBJ1-1; D unresolved. The CDR3 sequence is 13 residues long. The V gene's germline CDR1 is MNHEY and CDR2 SVGAGI. Between the trimmed V and J ends, which lost 2 bases and 3 bases, there was a span of 7 bases. In nucleotides, the CDR3 is TGTGCCAGCAGTTACACGTGGCACACTGAAGCTTTCTTT. The encoded protein is CASSYTWHTEAFF.

The chain employs TRBV7-8 and TRBJ1-5; perhaps TRBD1 as D (5 bases). Per germline, CDR1 SGHVS and CDR2 FQNEAQ. The CDR3 runs to 15 residues. V lost 3 bases and J lost 5, with 14 bases in between. CDR3 nucleotide sequence: TGTGCCAGCAGCTTTACTACGGGGGTGGATCAGCCCCAGCATTTT. Translating it yields CASSFTTGVDQPQHF. Based on the CDR3 plus reference TRBV7-8 and TRBJ1-5, the full variable domain is GAGVSQSPRYKVAKRGQDVALRCDPISGHVSLFWYQQALGQGPEFLTYFQNEAQLDKSGLPSDRFFAERPEGSVSTLKIQRTQQEDSAVYLCASSFTTGVDQPQHFGDGTRLSIL.

In its sample, this clone was seen a few times. The CDR3 here is CASRPPGTTYNEQFF. Written as DNA, the CDR3 is TGTGCCAGCAGGCCACCCGGGACTACATACAATGAGCAGTTCTTC. The genes are TRBV9 and TRBJ2-1; TRBD2 aligns across 7 bases. The CDR3 is 15 residues long. V trimming: 5 bases; J trimming: 4 bases; junction bases outside the gene matches: 9. The germline V gene has CDR1 SGDLS and CDR2 YYNGEE.

V is TRBV11-2 and J is TRBJ1-1; possible D gene TRBD1, 5 bases. V dropped 5 bases and J dropped 7 bases, with 17 bases sitting between them. The CDR3 is made up of 14 amino acids. The germline CDR1 and CDR2 sequences are SGHAT and FQNNGV. CDR3: CASSLLSQGSEAFF. DNA for the CDR3: TGTGCCAGCAGCCTACTCTCTCAGGGTAGTGAAGCTTTCTTT. Drawing the rest from reference TRBV11-2 and TRBJ1-1, the complete variable domain is EAGVAQSPRYKIIEKRQSVAFWCNPISGHATLYWYQQILGQGPKLLIQFQNNGVVDDSQLPKDRFSAERLKGVDSTLKIQPAKLEDSAVYLCASSLLSQGSEAFFGQGTRLTVV.

J is TRBJ2-3 and V is TRBV7-2; 8 positions agree with TRBD2. With 3 bases clipped from V and 5 bases from J, the junction kept 10 bases outside the gene matches. The germline gives CDR1 SGHTA, CDR2 FQGNSA. The CDR3 covers 16 residues. CDR3 sequence: CASSFAGREGVDTQYF. For the CDR3, the DNA is TGTGCCAGCAGCTTCGCCGGACGGGAGGGTGTAGATACGCAGTATTTT.

This clone was detected only once. V and J are TRBV27 and TRBJ2-7, with D unclear. Germline-derived CDR1 and CDR2 are MNHEY and SMNVEV (reference sequence). V dropped 2 bases and J dropped 2 bases, with 10 bases sitting between them. CDR3 size: 14 residues. CDR3 nucleotide sequence: TGTGCCAGCAGTTTAGCCGACAAAGCCTACGAGCAGTACTTC. Translating it yields CASSLADKAYEQYF.

There are a few counts of this clone. The chain links TRBV12-3 or TRBV12-4 to TRBJ1-2; D might be TRBD1 (6 bases). CDR3 length: 12 residues. Trimming removed 4 bases from V and 7 bases from J, with 10 bases in between. The chain's CDR3 is CASSSGQSGYTF. The CDR3 coding sequence is TGTGCCAGCAGTTCTGGACAGAGTGGCTACACCTTC.

The chain uses TRBV6-5 and TRBJ1-6; the D gene is possibly TRBD1 (5 bases). This CDR3 has 16 amino acids. V shed 4 bases and J shed 15 bases, with 25 bases lying between them. Germline-derived CDR1 and CDR2 are MNHEY and SVGAGI. The CDR3 nucleotides read TGTGCCAGCAGTTCCCGACGGAGGATCCCCGGGGGAGGCCTCCACTTT. It translates to CASSSRRRIPGGGLHF.

This chain links TRBV15 with TRBJ1-1; 10 nucleotides align to TRBD1. Germline CDR1 and CDR2: LNHNV and YYDKDF (reference sequence). The junction had 10 bases not matched to a gene; V was cut back by 5 bases and J by 1 base. The CDR3 extends over 17 amino acids. CDR3 sequence reads: CATSPLDRGKRNTEAFF. The CDR3 bases are TGTGCCACCAGCCCTCTGGACAGGGGGAAGCGGAACACTGAAGCTTTCTTT.

The CDR3 spells CASSTGTGAVYGYTF. The CDR3 bases are TGTGCCAGCAGCACAGGGACAGGGGCGGTCTATGGCTACACCTTC. The rearrangement uses TRBV7-9 and TRBJ1-2; 10 nucleotides line up with TRBD1. The length of the CDR3 is 15 residues. The germline V gene has CDR1 SEHNR and CDR2 FQNEAQ (reference sequence). V lost 5 bases and J lost 4; bases outside the gene matches: 7.

The rearrangement uses TRBV7-2 and TRBJ1-1; D remains unclear. Trimming stripped 0 bases from V and 3 bases from J, with 5 bases between. Germline V gene lookup returns CDR1 SGHTA and CDR2 FQGNSA. The CDR3 has 13 residues. CDR3 sequence reads: CASSLASYTEAFF. As DNA, the CDR3 is TGTGCCAGCAGCTTAGCAAGCTACACTGAAGCTTTCTTT.

The J gene is TRBJ1-1, the V gene TRBV13; D unresolved. Trimming cost V 0 bases and J 1 base, with 9 bases left between them. CDR1 and CDR2 from the germline V gene are PRHDT and FYEKMQ (reference sequence). This CDR3 has 15 residues. This CDR3 is CASSLGLARNTEAFF. The CDR3 nucleotides read TGTGCCAGCAGCTTAGGCTTGGCTAGGAACACTGAAGCTTTCTTT.

This chain uses TRBV7-6 with TRBJ2-5, with 7 bases lining up with TRBD2. The CDR3 spans 15 residues. V shed 8 bases and J 0 bases; nucleotides not matched to a gene: 9. Germline CDR1 SGHVS, CDR2 FNYEAQ. CDR3 sequence (DNA): TGTGCCAGCCAGAGACTAGCTGGGTACCAAGAGACCCAGTACTTC. This codes for CASQRLAGYQETQYF.

The chain employs TRBV28 and TRBJ1-1; TRBD1 is a possible D gene (5 bases). Germline CDR1 is MDHEN and CDR2 is SYDVKM. This CDR3 has 12 amino acids. V lost 4 bases and J lost 3, with 6 bases in between. The CDR3: CASSWGDTEAFF. The CDR3, as DNA: TGTGCCAGCAGTTGGGGGGACACTGAAGCTTTCTTT. Supplemented by reference TRBV28 and TRBJ1-1, the full variable domain reads DVKVTQSSRYLVKRTGEKVFLECVQDMDHENMFWYRQDPGLGLRLIYFSYDVKMKEKGDIPEGYSVSREKKERFSLILESASTNQTSMYLCASSWGDTEAFFGQGTRLTVV.

This sequence joins TRBV28 and TRBJ1-6; 7 nucleotides match TRBD1. Unmatched junction bases numbered 7, after V lost 7 bases and J lost 7 bases. The CDR3 spans 14 residues. Germline CDR1 reads MDHEN; CDR2 reads SYDVKM. The CDR3 region has the DNA TGTGCCAGCAAGTTAACAGGGGCCAATTCACCCCTCCACTTT. This encodes CASKLTGANSPLHF. Complete variable domain (other parts from reference TRBV28 and TRBJ1-6): DVKVTQSSRYLVKRTGEKVFLECVQDMDHENMFWYRQDPGLGLRLIYFSYDVKMKEKGDIPEGYSVSREKKERFSLILESASTNQTSMYLCASKLTGANSPLHFGNGTRLTVT.

The chain links TRBV28 to TRBJ2-1; 10 bases map to TRBD1. The CDR3 is 16 residues long. Germline CDR1 MDHEN, CDR2 SYDVKM. V lost 3 bases to trimming and J lost 6 bases; unmatched junction nucleotides: 8. CDR3 nucleotides: TGTGCCAGCAGTTTGACAGGGGGCGGGGGCCCCAATGAGCAGTTCTTC. Translation: CASSLTGGGGPNEQFF.

The table lists this clone with a few counts. The chain's CDR3 is CASSLAGGLGYGYTF. The CDR3 coding sequence is TGCGCCAGCAGCTTGGCCGGGGGGCTCGGCTATGGCTACACCTTC. This sequence joins TRBV5-1 and TRBJ1-2; D might be TRBD1 (6 bases). V was shortened by 0 bases and J by 4 bases, with 13 bases between the two germline ends. The length of the CDR3 is 15 residues. The germline CDR1 and CDR2 sequences are SGHRS and YFSETQ.

J is TRBJ2-3 and V is TRBV7-6, with TRBD1 matching over 8 bases. Germline values: CDR1 SGHVS, CDR2 FNYEAQ. V lost 5 bases and J lost 1; bases outside the gene matches: 11. The CDR3 runs 17 residues. This CDR3 is CASSPTTGTGGTDTQYF. The CDR3 nucleotides read TGTGCCAGCAGCCCTACAACCGGGACAGGCGGCACAGATACGCAGTATTTT.

The J gene is TRBJ2-5, the V gene TRBV5-4; D is unclear. V lost 0 bases, J lost 5 bases, and 14 bases lay in between. This CDR3 region has 15 residues. CDR1 is SGHNT and CDR2 is YYREEE in the germline V gene (reference sequence). CDR3 in amino acids: CASSLASGPQETQYF. CDR3 nucleotide sequence: TGTGCCAGCAGCTTGGCCTCTGGGCCCCAGGAGACCCAGTACTTC.

The chain is built from TRBV9 and TRBJ1-6; TRBD1 matches 10 bases. CDR1 is SGDLS and CDR2 is YYNGEE in the germline V gene. This CDR3 has 14 amino acids. V was clipped by 2 bases and J by 11 bases; unmatched bases: 4. The CDR3 nucleotides read TGTGCCAGCAGCGTCCGACAGGGGGCGGCACCCCTCCACTTT. Encoded protein: CASSVRQGAAPLHF.

This rearrangement joins TRBV19 to TRBJ2-3; D might be TRBD2 (5 bases). Germline-derived CDR1 and CDR2 are LNHDA and SQIVND (reference sequence). The CDR3 is 14 amino acids. Deletions cut 3 bases from V and 0 bases from J, with 7 bases between. In DNA, the CDR3 is TGTGCCAGTAGTATCAGGACTAGCACAGATACGCAGTATTTT. It specifies CASSIRTSTDTQYF.

V usage is TRBV7-2 and J usage is TRBJ2-1; 11 nucleotides align to TRBD2. CDR3 length: 16 residues. V dropped 4 bases and J dropped 9; count of bases not matched to a gene: 11. Germline assignment: CDR1 SGHTA and CDR2 FQGNSA. CDR3 protein: CASSSRLAGPRGEQFF. The CDR3 DNA follows: TGTGCCAGCAGCTCCCGACTAGCGGGGCCCCGGGGTGAGCAGTTCTTC.

V and J are TRBV7-8 and TRBJ1-5; unclear D gene. Germline V CDR1 and CDR2: SGHVS, FQNEAQ. There are 13 residues in the CDR3. Deletions cut 3 bases from V and 4 bases from J, with 7 bases between. The CDR3 protein is CASSFGLNQPQHF. The CDR3 DNA follows: TGTGCCAGCAGCTTTGGCCTTAATCAGCCCCAGCATTTT.

This chain uses TRBV2 with TRBJ2-7; TRBD1 agrees at 10 bases. There are 15 residues in the CDR3. V shed 4 bases and J 1 base; nucleotides not matched to a gene: 4. CDR1 SNHLY and CDR2 FYNNEI come from the germline V gene. The CDR3 sequence is CASSGTGGNSYEQYF. For the CDR3, the DNA is TGTGCCAGCAGTGGGACAGGGGGTAATTCCTACGAGCAGTACTTC.

This sequence joins TRBV18 and TRBJ2-2; 10 bases are shared with TRBD1. The J segment lost 5 bases and the V segment lost 1 base, leaving 4 bases of the junction unmatched. This CDR3 is 16 amino acids long. The germline gives CDR1 KGHSH, CDR2 LQKENI. In nucleotides, the CDR3 is TGTGCCAGCTCACCACAGACAGGGGGCGTTACCGGGGAGCTGTTTTTT. Amino acids: CASSPQTGGVTGELFF.